This passage covers 30 T cell receptor beta chains from one sample sequenced in a study of technical replicates of blood from several donors. Sequencing was performed with immunoSEQ multiplex PCR; in TCRdb, only in-frame clones are kept and a portion is missing. The sample has tens of thousands of clones, roughly 93% seen once. Material: T cells isolated from PBMCs. Receptor source: a human donor in good health.

This chain connects TRBV2 to TRBJ1-1; 8 bases match TRBD1. CDR1 and CDR2 from the germline V gene are SNHLY and FYNNEI. Germline trimming cut 5 bases from V and 2 bases from J; bases unmatched to any gene: 4. The CDR3 loop spans 14 amino acids. CDR3 in amino acids: CASSFQGANTEAFF. CDR3 bases: TGTGCCAGCAGTTTCCAGGGGGCCAACACTGAAGCTTTCTTT. The whole variable domain, filled in from reference TRBV2 and TRBJ1-1, reads EPEVTQTPSHQVTQMGQEVILRCVPISNHLYFYWYRQILGQKVEFLVSFYNNEISEKSEIFDDQFSVERPDGSNFTLKIRSTKLEDSAMYFCASSFQGANTEAFFGQGTRLTVV.

This clone was seen only once. V gene TRBV4-1 combines with J gene TRBJ1-4, with 7 nucleotides matching TRBD1. The trim removed 1 base at V and 5 bases at J, leaving 10 bases unmatched. CDR3 length: 17 amino acids. Germline V gene data show CDR1 as MGHRA and CDR2 as YSYEKL. The CDR3 protein is CASSQGGFRGRNEKLFF. In nucleotides, the CDR3 is TGCGCCAGCAGCCAAGGGGGGTTTAGGGGGCGGAATGAAAAACTGTTTTTT.

The chain combines TRBV19 with TRBJ2-7, with 8 bases fitting TRBD1. The CDR3 sequence is 17 residues long. Germline trimming cut 5 bases from V and 1 base from J; bases unmatched to any gene: 13. In germline, CDR1 is LNHDA, CDR2 SQIVND (reference sequence). The CDR3 spells CASSAVTGGGLSYEQYF. The CDR3 region has the DNA TGTGCCAGTAGTGCTGTAACAGGGGGAGGATTGTCCTACGAGCAGTACTTC.

This chain links TRBV9 with TRBJ2-7, with 8 bases that match TRBD1. Germline V CDR1 and CDR2: SGDLS, YYNGEE. Trimming cost V 4 bases and J 5 bases; bases outside gene matches: 11. The CDR3 loop spans 15 amino acids. As DNA, the CDR3 is TGTGCCAGCAGCCTCCAGGGGGCAGGGGACGACGAGCAGTACTTC. Its protein product is CASSLQGAGDDEQYF.

This chain connects TRBV30 to TRBJ1-1, with TRBD1 as a possible D gene (5 bases). Trimming pared 5 bases from V and 4 bases from J, leaving 11 bases between. This CDR3 contains 12 residues. The germline gives CDR1 GTSNPN, CDR2 SVGIG (reference sequence). CDR3 amino acids: CAWSGIRTEAFF. The CDR3, as DNA: TGTGCCTGGTCAGGGATCCGCACTGAAGCTTTCTTT.

The V gene is TRBV4-1, the J gene TRBJ1-1; D not resolved. Trimming stripped 0 bases from V and 0 bases from J, with 11 bases between. The CDR3 totals 16 residues. Germline V gives CDR1 MGHRA, CDR2 YSYEKL. Written as DNA, the CDR3 is TGCGCCAGCAGCCAAGATAAGATCCCTATGAACACTGAAGCTTTCTTT. Protein sequence: CASSQDKIPMNTEAFF.

The chain recombines TRBV7-9 with TRBJ2-7; D is perhaps TRBD2 (6 bases). The CDR3 runs 13 residues. Germline V lookup: CDR1 SEHNR, CDR2 FQNEAQ (reference sequence). V dropped 5 bases and J dropped 0 bases, with 8 bases sitting between them. CDR3 amino acids: CASSGGSSYEQYF. The CDR3 DNA sequence: TGTGCCAGCAGCGGAGGGAGCTCCTACGAGCAGTACTTC.

The rearrangement uses TRBV4-1 and TRBJ2-3; perhaps TRBD2 as D (6 bases). The CDR3 extends over 19 amino acids. The ends were cut back, 1 base at V and 5 bases at J, with 25 bases in the middle. From germline, CDR1 is MGHRA and CDR2 YSYEKL. The CDR3 sequence is CASSQATSGTSARGDTQYF. CDR3 in DNA: TGCGCCAGCAGCCAAGCCACCTCCGGGACTTCGGCGCGGGGAGATACGCAGTATTTT.

The genes are TRBV14 and TRBJ1-3; D may be TRBD1 (5 bases). Germline lookup yields CDR1 SGHDN and CDR2 FVKESK. The length of the CDR3 is 16 residues. V was cut by 0 bases and J by 4 bases, with 13 bases left in between. This CDR3 is CASSQDFGGSGNTIYF. The CDR3 nucleotides are TGTGCCAGCAGCCAAGATTTCGGGGGGTCCGGAAACACCATATATTTT.

The gene calls are TRBV27 and TRBJ2-3; D remains unclear. Germline-derived CDR1 and CDR2 are MNHEY and SMNVEV (reference sequence). The CDR3 consists of 13 residues. Trimming removed 2 bases at V and 4 bases at J, with 7 bases between. This CDR3 reads CASSLESADTQYF. The CDR3, as DNA: TGTGCCAGCAGTTTAGAATCGGCAGATACGCAGTATTTT.

The rearrangement links TRBV9 to TRBJ2-1, with TRBD2 identical over 7 bases. Germline values: CDR1 SGDLS, CDR2 YYNGEE. The V gene end was trimmed by 3 bases and the J gene end by 6 bases; junction bases not matched to a gene: 9. The CDR3 has 15 residues. Here the CDR3 DNA reads TGTGCCAGCAGCGCGGCGGGTAGCGGGTCCAATGAGCAGTTCTTC. Residues: CASSAAGSGSNEQFF.

The rearrangement links TRBV5-4 to TRBJ2-1; TRBD2 aligns across 9 bases. The CDR3 runs 15 residues. Germline assignment: CDR1 SGHNT and CDR2 YYREEE (reference sequence). Trimming took 2 bases from V and 4 from J; bases not matched to a gene: 4. In nucleotides, the CDR3 is TGTGCCAGCAGCTTAAAAGCGGGAGGATACAATGAGCAGTTCTTC. Residues: CASSLKAGGYNEQFF.

The CDR3 nucleotides read TGTGCCAGCAGTTTAGTTGGCGGGAGATTCCACGAGCAGTACTTC. It is translated as CASSLVGGRFHEQYF. The chain uses TRBV28 and TRBJ2-7; 7 nucleotides line up with TRBD2. Germline trimming cut 2 bases from V and 5 bases from J; bases unmatched to any gene: 9. The CDR3 runs to 15 residues. Germline CDR1 reads MDHEN; CDR2 reads SYDVKM.

This sequence joins TRBV13 and TRBJ1-1; D ambiguous. V was cut by 8 bases and J by 4 bases, with 14 bases left in between. CDR3 length: 13 residues. The germline gives CDR1 PRHDT, CDR2 FYEKMQ (reference sequence). CDR3 protein: CASANGRRTEAFF. The CDR3 region has the DNA TGTGCCAGCGCAAACGGGAGACGCACTGAAGCTTTCTTT.

The chain couples TRBV7-2 to TRBJ1-3; D gene ambiguous. Trimming removed 1 base at V and 0 bases at J, with 10 bases between. Germline assignment: CDR1 SGHTA and CDR2 FQGNSA. The CDR3 contains 16 residues. The CDR3 coding sequence is TGTGCCAGCAGCTTAGGAGGGTCCAGCTCTGGAAACACCATATATTTT. This encodes CASSLGGSSSGNTIYF.

This chain uses TRBV6-1 with TRBJ2-3; no clear D gene. Germline CDR1 is MNHNS and CDR2 is SASEGT. The CDR3 consists of 15 residues. The V end was cut by 7 bases, the J end by 1 base, with 15 bases between. In DNA form, the CDR3 reads TGTGCCAGCAACCTCCCTCGGAGTGGCACAGATACGCAGTATTTT. Protein sequence: CASNLPRSGTDTQYF.

J is TRBJ1-5 and V is TRBV28; 9 bases line up with TRBD1. V lost 6 bases and J lost 2; bases outside the gene matches: 14. The CDR3 is 18 residues long. Germline-derived CDR1 and CDR2 are MDHEN and SYDVKM. CDR3 residues: CASSQWGTGRVGNQPQHF. In DNA form, the CDR3 reads TGTGCCAGCAGCCAATGGGGGACAGGGAGGGTAGGCAATCAGCCCCAGCATTTT.

This rearrangement joins TRBV13 to TRBJ1-2, with D perhaps matching TRBD1 (6 bases). The CDR3 runs to 14 residues. Germline CDR1 is PRHDT and CDR2 is FYEKMQ (reference sequence). V was shortened by 2 bases and J by 7 bases, with 14 bases between the two germline ends. CDR3 residues: CASSLKTGSVGYTF. DNA of the CDR3: TGTGCCAGCAGCTTAAAGACAGGATCAGTTGGCTACACCTTC.

This chain connects TRBV5-1 to TRBJ2-5; 7 bases map to TRBD2. Germline assignment: CDR1 SGHRS and CDR2 YFSETQ. The CDR3 is 15 amino acids. The V gene end was trimmed by 2 bases and the J gene end by 2 bases; junction bases not matched to a gene: 6. Written as DNA, the CDR3 is TGCGCCAGCAGCTTCCCTGGGGGGGGACAAGAGACCCAGTACTTC. Its translation is CASSFPGGGQETQYF.

The chain combines TRBV5-8 with TRBJ1-5, with D possibly TRBD1 on 5 matching bases. Trimming took off 0 bases at V and 5 bases at J, with 24 bases between the two ends. This CDR3 is built from 19 residues. Looked up from germline, CDR1 is SGHTS and CDR2 is YDEGEE. Here the CDR3 DNA reads TGTGCCAGCAGCTTGGTTTCAGGTTCATGGGAGGGACCGCATCAGCCCCAGCATTTT. Residues: CASSLVSGSWEGPHQPQHF.

The gene calls are TRBV19 and TRBJ1-1; TRBD1 matches at 9 bases. After removal of 7 bases from V and 3 bases from J, the junction contained 15 bases not matched to a gene. The CDR3 loop spans 17 amino acids. Germline lookup yields CDR1 LNHDA and CDR2 SQIVND (reference sequence). The CDR3, as DNA: TGTGCCAGTACCCCCGCTGGGACAGGGAGGGGGTACACTGAAGCTTTCTTT. Amino acids: CASTPAGTGRGYTEAFF.

The chain employs TRBV11-3 and TRBJ2-3; 13 positions agree with TRBD2. Germline V gene sequence: CDR1 SGHNT, CDR2 YENEEA. After removal of 1 base from V and 8 bases from J, the junction contained 3 bases not matched to a gene. The CDR3 contains 15 residues. The CDR3 is CASSLGTSGGATQYF. CDR3 DNA: TGTGCCAGCAGCTTAGGGACTAGCGGGGGTGCTACGCAGTATTTT. Based on the CDR3 plus reference TRBV11-3 and TRBJ2-3, the full variable domain is EAGVVQSPRYKIIEKKQPVAFWCNPISGHNTLYWYLQNLGQGPELLIRYENEEAVDDSQLPKDRFSAERLKGVDSTLKIQPAELGDSAVYLCASSLGTSGGATQYFGPGTRLTVL.

The chain is built from TRBV5-4 and TRBJ1-1; TRBD1 matches at 10 bases. Trimming took 2 bases from V and 5 from J; bases not matched to a gene: 12. CDR1 SGHNT and CDR2 YYREEE come from the germline V gene (reference sequence). The CDR3 runs to 17 residues. The CDR3 loop reads CASSFDRGLSPYTEAFF. CDR3 nucleotides: TGTGCCAGCAGCTTCGACAGGGGGCTGTCCCCATATACTGAAGCTTTCTTT.

This clone was counted a single time. The chain has TRBV5-6 and TRBJ2-7, with 7 bases that match TRBD1. The V and J ends lost 0 bases and 4 bases, in that order; junction bases with no gene match: 10. CDR1 SGHDT and CDR2 YYEEEE come from the germline V gene. This CDR3 has 16 residues. CDR3 nucleotides: TGTGCCAGCAGCTTGGCGGGGACAGCGATTGCGTACGAGCAGTACTTC. It codes for CASSLAGTAIAYEQYF.

V is TRBV6-4 and J is TRBJ2-1, with TRBD1 identical over 7 bases. The CDR3 length is 15 residues. Germline V gene lookup returns CDR1 MRHNA and CDR2 SNTAGT. The ends lost 6 bases at V and 2 bases at J; junction bases unmatched: 7. The CDR3 bases are TGTGCCAGCAGAAGCCGGGACAGCCCCTACAATGAGCAGTTCTTC. As protein: CASRSRDSPYNEQFF.

The rearrangement joins TRBV10-1 to TRBJ1-5, with a possible D match to TRBD1 (5 bases). Trimming took 2 bases from V and 6 from J, leaving 11 bases between them. Germline values: CDR1 WNHNN, CDR2 SYGVQD (reference sequence). CDR3 length equals 14 residues. The CDR3 coding sequence is TGCGCCAGCAGTGAGGGGGGGAACGGTCAGCCCCAGCATTTT. Translation gives CASSEGGNGQPQHF.

J is TRBJ2-7 and V is TRBV19, with 8 positions matching TRBD1. This CDR3 is built from 14 residues. The ends lost 4 bases at V and 5 bases at J; junction bases unmatched: 7. Looked up from germline, CDR1 is LNHDA and CDR2 is SQIVND (reference sequence). The CDR3: CASSTRTGKDEQYF. The CDR3 DNA reads TGTGCCAGTAGTACAAGGACAGGGAAGGACGAGCAGTACTTC.

The rearrangement uses TRBV28 and TRBJ1-2, with D possibly TRBD1 on 6 matching bases. Germline V gene data show CDR1 as MDHEN and CDR2 as SYDVKM. Trimming removed 6 bases from V and 4 bases from J, with 12 bases in between. This CDR3 region has 13 residues. The CDR3 protein is CASRVGGGYGYTF. CDR3 bases: TGTGCCAGCAGAGTGGGAGGGGGCTATGGCTACACCTTC.

The V gene is TRBV4-1, the J gene TRBJ2-5, with TRBD2 matching over 10 bases. Germline CDR1 is MGHRA and CDR2 is YSYEKL. The J segment lost 4 bases and the V segment lost 3 bases, leaving 8 bases of the junction unmatched. The CDR3 runs to 16 residues. The CDR3 sequence: CASSQILAGLAETQYF. CDR3 nucleotides: TGCGCCAGCAGCCAGATACTAGCGGGATTAGCAGAGACCCAGTACTTC.

The chain combines TRBV2 with TRBJ1-5; possible D gene TRBD1, 6 bases. Per germline, CDR1 SNHLY and CDR2 FYNNEI. This CDR3 contains 17 residues. V lost 3 bases to trimming and J lost 2 bases, with 17 bases between them. Here the CDR3 reads CASSEVRGGRGNQPQHF. The CDR3 DNA is TGTGCCAGCAGTGAGGTGAGGGGGGGAAGAGGCAATCAGCCCCAGCATTTT.